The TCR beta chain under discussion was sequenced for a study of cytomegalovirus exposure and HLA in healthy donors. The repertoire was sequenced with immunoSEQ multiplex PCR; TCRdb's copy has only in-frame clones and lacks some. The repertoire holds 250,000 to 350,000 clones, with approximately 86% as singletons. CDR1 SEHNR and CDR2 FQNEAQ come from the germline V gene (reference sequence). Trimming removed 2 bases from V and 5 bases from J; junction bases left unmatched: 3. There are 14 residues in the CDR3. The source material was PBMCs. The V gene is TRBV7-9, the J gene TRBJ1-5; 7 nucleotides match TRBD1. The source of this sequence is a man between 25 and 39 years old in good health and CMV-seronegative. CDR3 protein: CASSLPGTDQPQHF. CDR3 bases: TGTGCCAGCAGCTTACCGGGGACAGATCAGCCCCAGCATTTT. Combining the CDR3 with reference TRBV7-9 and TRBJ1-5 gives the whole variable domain DTGVSQNPRHKITKRGQNVTFRCDPISEHNRLYWYRQTLGQGPEFLTYFQNEAQLEKSRLLSDRFSAERPKGSFSTLEIQRTEQGDSAMYLCASSLPGTDQPQHFGDGTRLSIL.